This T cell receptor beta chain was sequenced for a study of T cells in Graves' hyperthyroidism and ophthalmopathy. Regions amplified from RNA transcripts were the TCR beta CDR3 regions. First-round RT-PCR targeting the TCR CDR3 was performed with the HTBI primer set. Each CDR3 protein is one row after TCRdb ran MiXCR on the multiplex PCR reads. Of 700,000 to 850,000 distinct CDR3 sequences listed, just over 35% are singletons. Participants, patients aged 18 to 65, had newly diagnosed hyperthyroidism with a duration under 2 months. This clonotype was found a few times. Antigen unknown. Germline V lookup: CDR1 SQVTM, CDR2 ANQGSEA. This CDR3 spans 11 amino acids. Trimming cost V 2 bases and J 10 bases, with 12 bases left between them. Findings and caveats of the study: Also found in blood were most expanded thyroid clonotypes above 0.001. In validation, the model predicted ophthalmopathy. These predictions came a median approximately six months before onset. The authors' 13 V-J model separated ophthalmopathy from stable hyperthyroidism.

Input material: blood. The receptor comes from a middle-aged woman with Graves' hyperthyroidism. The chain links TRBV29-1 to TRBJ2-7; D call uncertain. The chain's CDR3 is CSVEIGVLQYF. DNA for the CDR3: TGCAGCGTTGAAATCGGTGTACTTCAGTACTTC.